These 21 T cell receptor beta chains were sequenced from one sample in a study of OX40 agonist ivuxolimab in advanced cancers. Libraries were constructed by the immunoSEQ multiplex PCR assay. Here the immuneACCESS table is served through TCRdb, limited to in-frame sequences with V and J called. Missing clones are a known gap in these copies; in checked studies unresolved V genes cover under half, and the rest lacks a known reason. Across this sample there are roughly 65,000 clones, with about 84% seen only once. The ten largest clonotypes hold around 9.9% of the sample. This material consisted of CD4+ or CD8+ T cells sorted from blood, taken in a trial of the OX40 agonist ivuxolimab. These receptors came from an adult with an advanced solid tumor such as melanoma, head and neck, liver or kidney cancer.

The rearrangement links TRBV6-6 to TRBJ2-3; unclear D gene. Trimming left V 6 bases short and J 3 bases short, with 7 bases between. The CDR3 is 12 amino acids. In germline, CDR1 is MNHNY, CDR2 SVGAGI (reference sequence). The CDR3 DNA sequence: TGTGCCAGCAGATCCCGGACAGATACGCAGTATTTT. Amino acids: CASRSRTDTQYF.

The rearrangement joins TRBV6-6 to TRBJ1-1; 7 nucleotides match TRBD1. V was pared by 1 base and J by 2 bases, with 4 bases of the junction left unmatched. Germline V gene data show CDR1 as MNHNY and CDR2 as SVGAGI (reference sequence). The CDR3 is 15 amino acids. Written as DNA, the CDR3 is TGTGCCAGCAGTTACTTGGGGACAGCCAACACTGAAGCTTTCTTT. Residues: CASSYLGTANTEAFF.

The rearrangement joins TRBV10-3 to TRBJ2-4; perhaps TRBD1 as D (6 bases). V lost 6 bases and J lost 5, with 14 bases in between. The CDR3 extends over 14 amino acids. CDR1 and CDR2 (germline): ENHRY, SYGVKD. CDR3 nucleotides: TGTGCCATCAGCGAAACGGGACACCAAAACATTCAGTACTTC. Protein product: CAISETGHQNIQYF.

CDR3 nucleotide sequence: TGTGCCACCACGATAGGAGGGGGCACTGAAGCTTTCTTT. It codes for CATTIGGGTEAFF. The V call is TRBV19, the J call TRBJ1-1; tentative D call: TRBD1 (6 bases). Deletions cut 10 bases from V and 4 bases from J, with 16 bases between. This CDR3 region has 13 residues. The germline CDR1 and CDR2 sequences are LNHDA and SQIVND (reference sequence).

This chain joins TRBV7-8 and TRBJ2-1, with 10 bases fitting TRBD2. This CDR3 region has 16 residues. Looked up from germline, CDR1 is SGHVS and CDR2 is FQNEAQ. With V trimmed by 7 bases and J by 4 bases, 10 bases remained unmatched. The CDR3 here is CASTQKRTSGYNEQFF. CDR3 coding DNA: TGTGCCAGCACACAAAAGCGGACTAGCGGTTACAATGAGCAGTTCTTC.

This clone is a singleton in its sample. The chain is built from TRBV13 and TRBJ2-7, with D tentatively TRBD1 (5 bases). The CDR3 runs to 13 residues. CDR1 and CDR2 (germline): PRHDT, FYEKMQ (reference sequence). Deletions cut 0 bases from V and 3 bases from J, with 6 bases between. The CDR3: CASSLGGVYEQYV. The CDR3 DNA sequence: TGTGCCAGCAGCTTAGGAGGGGTCTACGAGCAGTACGTC.

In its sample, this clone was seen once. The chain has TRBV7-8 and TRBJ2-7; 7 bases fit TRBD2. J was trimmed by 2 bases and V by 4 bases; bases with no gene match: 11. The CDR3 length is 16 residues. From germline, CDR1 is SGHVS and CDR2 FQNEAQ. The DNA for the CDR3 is TGTGCCAGCAGCTCTCTAGCGGTCCGGACCCCCTACGAGCAGTACGTC. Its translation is CASSSLAVRTPYEQYV.

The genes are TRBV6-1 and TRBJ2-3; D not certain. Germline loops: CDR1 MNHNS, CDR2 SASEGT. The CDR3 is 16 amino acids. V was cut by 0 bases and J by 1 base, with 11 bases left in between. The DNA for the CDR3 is TGTGCCAGCAGTGAAGCGCCACACGGACGCACAGATACGCAGTATTTT. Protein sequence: CASSEAPHGRTDTQYF.

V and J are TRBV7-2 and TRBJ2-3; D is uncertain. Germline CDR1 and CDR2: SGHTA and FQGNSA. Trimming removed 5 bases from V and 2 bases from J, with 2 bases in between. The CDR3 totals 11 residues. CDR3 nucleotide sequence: TGTGCCAGCAGCAACACAGATACGCAGTATTTT. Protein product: CASSNTDTQYF.

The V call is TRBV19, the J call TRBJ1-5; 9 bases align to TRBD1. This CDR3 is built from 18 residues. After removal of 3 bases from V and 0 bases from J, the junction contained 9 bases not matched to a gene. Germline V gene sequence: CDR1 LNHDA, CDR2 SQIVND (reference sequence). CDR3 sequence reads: CASSMGQGKGYSNQPQHF. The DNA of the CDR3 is TGTGCCAGTAGTATGGGACAGGGTAAGGGGTATAGCAATCAGCCCCAGCATTTT.

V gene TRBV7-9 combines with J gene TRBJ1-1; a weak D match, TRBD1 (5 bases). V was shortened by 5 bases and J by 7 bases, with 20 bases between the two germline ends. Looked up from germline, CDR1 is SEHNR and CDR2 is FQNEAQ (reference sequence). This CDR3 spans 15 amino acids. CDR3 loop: CASSGRVGSGGEAFF. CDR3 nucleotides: TGTGCCAGCAGCGGACGAGTGGGCAGTGGGGGTGAAGCTTTCTTT.

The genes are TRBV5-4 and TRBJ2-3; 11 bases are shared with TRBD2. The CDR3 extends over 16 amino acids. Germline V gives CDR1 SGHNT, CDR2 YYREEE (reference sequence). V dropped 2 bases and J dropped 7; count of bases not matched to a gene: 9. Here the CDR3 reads CASSFGSSGRANTQYF. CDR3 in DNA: TGTGCCAGCAGCTTCGGAAGTAGCGGGAGGGCTAATACGCAGTATTTT.

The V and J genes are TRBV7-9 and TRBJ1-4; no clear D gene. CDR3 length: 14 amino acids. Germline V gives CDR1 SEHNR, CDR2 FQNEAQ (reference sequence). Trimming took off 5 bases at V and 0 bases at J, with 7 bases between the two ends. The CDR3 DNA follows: TGTGCCAGCAGCCGCGCTTCAACTAATGAAAAACTGTTTTTT. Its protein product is CASSRASTNEKLFF.

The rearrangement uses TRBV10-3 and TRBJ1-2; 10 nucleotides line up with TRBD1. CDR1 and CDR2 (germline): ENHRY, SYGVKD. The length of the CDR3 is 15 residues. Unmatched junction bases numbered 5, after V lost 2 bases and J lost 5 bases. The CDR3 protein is CAISEMEGQGYGYTF. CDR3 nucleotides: TGTGCCATCAGTGAGATGGAGGGACAGGGGTATGGCTACACCTTC.

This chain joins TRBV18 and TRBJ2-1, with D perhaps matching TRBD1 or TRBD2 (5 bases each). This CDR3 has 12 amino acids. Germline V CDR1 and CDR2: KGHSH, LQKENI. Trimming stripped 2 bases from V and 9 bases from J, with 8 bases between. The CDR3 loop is CASSPWGIEQFF. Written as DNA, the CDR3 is TGTGCCAGCTCACCATGGGGGATTGAGCAGTTCTTC.

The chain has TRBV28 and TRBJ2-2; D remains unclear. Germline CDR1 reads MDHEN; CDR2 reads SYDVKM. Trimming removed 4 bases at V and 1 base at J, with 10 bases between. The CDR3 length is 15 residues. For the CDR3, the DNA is TGTGCCAGCAGTTCTATCCTTCTGAACACCGGGGAGCTGTTTTTT. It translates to CASSSILLNTGELFF.

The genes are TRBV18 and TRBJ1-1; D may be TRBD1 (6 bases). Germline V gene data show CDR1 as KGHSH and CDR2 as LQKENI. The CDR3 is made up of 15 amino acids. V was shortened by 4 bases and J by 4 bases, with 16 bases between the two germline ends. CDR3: CASSQGMGAGTEAFF. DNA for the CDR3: TGTGCCAGCTCACAGGGGATGGGGGCCGGCACTGAAGCTTTCTTT.

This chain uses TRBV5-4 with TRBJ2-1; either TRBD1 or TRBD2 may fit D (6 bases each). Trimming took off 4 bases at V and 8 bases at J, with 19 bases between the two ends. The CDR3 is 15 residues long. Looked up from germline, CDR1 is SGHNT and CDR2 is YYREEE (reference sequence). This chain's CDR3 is CASSPGGVYNDEQFF. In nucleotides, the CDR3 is TGTGCCAGCAGCCCCGGGGGCGTCTACAATGATGAGCAGTTCTTC.

CDR3 residues: CASSVELGTSGANVLTF. CDR3 nucleotides: TGTGCCAGCAGCGTTGAGTTAGGTACCTCTGGGGCCAACGTCCTGACTTTC. This rearrangement joins TRBV9 to TRBJ2-6; D remains ambiguous. The CDR3 is 17 amino acids. The V gene lost 2 bases and the J gene lost 0 bases, with 12 bases spanning the gap. The germline V gene encodes CDR1 SGDLS and CDR2 YYNGEE.

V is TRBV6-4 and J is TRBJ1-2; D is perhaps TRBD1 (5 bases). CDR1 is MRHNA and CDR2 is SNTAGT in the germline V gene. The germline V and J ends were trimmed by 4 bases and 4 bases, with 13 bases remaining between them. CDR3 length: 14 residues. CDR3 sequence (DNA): TGTGCCAGCAGTGTCACAGGCGAGGGCTATGGCTACACCTTC. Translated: CASSVTGEGYGYTF.

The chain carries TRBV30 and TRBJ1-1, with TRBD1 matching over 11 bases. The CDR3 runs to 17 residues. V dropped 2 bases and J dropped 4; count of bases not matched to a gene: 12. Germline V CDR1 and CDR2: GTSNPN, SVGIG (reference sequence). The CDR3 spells CAWSPGTGGRLGTEAFF. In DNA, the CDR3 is TGTGCCTGGAGTCCCGGGACAGGGGGTCGGCTAGGCACTGAAGCTTTCTTT.